This passage covers 21 T cell receptor beta chains from one sample sequenced in a study of T cell responses to AZD1222 COVID-19 vaccine. TCRdb's copy holds only in-frame clones and misses some; the assay was immunoSEQ multiplex PCR. This table holds fewer than 150,000 clones, about nine tenths found once. Sequences were derived from peripheral blood, sampled on day 0 of AZD1222 vaccination. These receptors originate from an adult in good health.

The chain combines TRBV11-3 with TRBJ2-1; no definite D call. Trimming took off 2 bases at V and 7 bases at J, with 12 bases between the two ends. This CDR3 spans 14 amino acids. Germline loops: CDR1 SGHNT, CDR2 YENEEA. The CDR3 sequence is CASSLTPVGNEQFF. The DNA of the CDR3 is TGTGCCAGCAGCTTAACCCCAGTTGGTAATGAGCAGTTCTTC.

This chain connects TRBV7-9 to TRBJ2-5, with D perhaps matching TRBD2 (6 bases). Germline CDR1 reads SEHNR; CDR2 reads FQNEAQ (reference sequence). Trimming cost V 2 bases and J 2 bases, with 6 bases left between them. The CDR3 length is 13 residues. CDR3 protein: CASSLRGQETQYF. CDR3 nucleotide sequence: TGTGCCAGCAGCTTACGGGGGCAAGAGACCCAGTACTTC. Based on the CDR3 plus reference TRBV7-9 and TRBJ2-5, the full variable domain is DTGVSQNPRHKITKRGQNVTFRCDPISEHNRLYWYRQTLGQGPEFLTYFQNEAQLEKSRLLSDRFSAERPKGSFSTLEIQRTEQGDSAMYLCASSLRGQETQYFGPGTRLLVL.

The V and J genes are TRBV5-4 and TRBJ2-7, with D hard to call. The CDR3 covers 12 residues. Germline CDR1 and CDR2: SGHNT and YYREEE (reference sequence). Trimming removed 1 base at V and 5 bases at J, with 7 bases between. The CDR3: CASSLWSDEQYF. CDR3 DNA sequence: TGTGCCAGCAGCTTGTGGAGTGACGAGCAGTACTTC.

The chain has TRBV21-1 and TRBJ1-6; the table's D call of TRBD1 was not tested on the DNA. TRBV21-1 is annotated as a pseudogene. The CDR3 runs 21 residues. CDR3: CASSKAPFRRGSSSYNSPLHF. Here the CDR3 DNA reads TGTGCCAGCAGCAAAGCCCCCTTTCGCAGGGGCTCTAGCTCCTATAATTCACCCCTCCACTTT.

The rearrangement links TRBV13 to TRBJ1-1; D is unresolved. Per germline, CDR1 PRHDT and CDR2 FYEKMQ (reference sequence). This CDR3 has 13 residues. The V gene lost 2 bases and the J gene lost 6 bases, with 10 bases spanning the gap. The CDR3 here is CASSLWALPEAFF. As DNA, the CDR3 is TGTGCCAGCAGCTTATGGGCCCTACCTGAAGCTTTCTTT.

A few counts support this clone. The CDR3 DNA follows: TGTGCCAGCAGCGTAGGGACTAGCGAAGAGGAGGAGCAGTTCTTC. Its protein product is CASSVGTSEEEEQFF. The chain joins TRBV9 to TRBJ2-1, with 9 bases fitting TRBD2. The CDR3 length is 15 residues. Germline loops: CDR1 SGDLS, CDR2 YYNGEE. The trim removed 0 bases at V and 10 bases at J, leaving 8 bases unmatched.

V gene TRBV18 combines with J gene TRBJ1-1, with D possibly TRBD1 on 6 matching bases. V was cut by 5 bases and J by 5 bases, with 15 bases left in between. CDR3 length: 14 residues. CDR1 and CDR2 (germline): KGHSH, LQKENI. CDR3 protein: CASSIEGGRTEAFF. The DNA of the CDR3 is TGTGCCAGCTCAATTGAAGGGGGAAGGACTGAAGCTTTCTTT. The full variable domain, rest sourced from reference TRBV18 and TRBJ1-1, is NAGVMQNPRHLVRRRGQEARLRCSPMKGHSHVYWYRQLPEEGLKFMVYLQKENIIDESGMPKERFSAEFPKEGPSILRIQQVVRGDSAAYFCASSIEGGRTEAFFGQGTRLTVV.

The rearrangement links TRBV7-8 to TRBJ2-1; 9 bases fit TRBD1. Germline-derived CDR1 and CDR2 are SGHVS and FQNEAQ. The CDR3 is 15 residues long. The V gene end was trimmed by 1 base and the J gene end by 6 bases; junction bases not matched to a gene: 4. CDR3 loop: CASSLGTGVINEQFF. The CDR3, as DNA: TGTGCCAGCAGCTTAGGGACAGGGGTCATCAATGAGCAGTTCTTC.

This chain uses TRBV7-3 with TRBJ2-1, with TRBD2 identical over 8 bases. The CDR3 extends over 15 amino acids. The germline gives CDR1 SGHTA, CDR2 FQGTGA. The V and J ends lost 5 bases and 9 bases, in that order; junction bases with no gene match: 12. CDR3 sequence (DNA): TGTGCCAGCAGCCCCCCAGCGGGAGAGTGGGTTGAGCAGTTCTTC. Translation gives CASSPPAGEWVEQFF.

The genes are TRBV5-1 and TRBJ2-2; TRBD2 matches at 8 bases. There are 16 residues in the CDR3. CDR1 is SGHRS and CDR2 is YFSETQ in the germline V gene. With 0 bases clipped from V and 0 bases from J, the junction kept 1 base outside the gene matches. CDR3 in amino acids: CASSLARGANTGELFF. The DNA for the CDR3 is TGCGCCAGCAGCTTGGCGCGGGGGGCGAACACCGGGGAGCTGTTTTTT. The full variable domain, rest sourced from reference TRBV5-1 and TRBJ2-2, is KAGVTQTPRYLIKTRGQQVTLSCSPISGHRSVSWYQQTPGQGLQFLFEYFSETQRNKGNFPGRFSGRQFSNSRSEMNVSTLELGDSALYLCASSLARGANTGELFFGEGSRLTVL.

The genes are TRBV4-2 and TRBJ1-2; D gene ambiguous. Trimming took 1 base from V and 0 from J, leaving 15 bases between them. The length of the CDR3 is 17 residues. Germline loops: CDR1 LGHNA, CDR2 YNFKEQ. The DNA for the CDR3 is TGTGCCAGCAGCCAAGTTACCCCTCAGACTGCTAACTATGGCTACACCTTC. This translates into CASSQVTPQTANYGYTF.

This sequence joins TRBV15 and TRBJ2-1; 8 bases are a match to TRBD2. Looked up from germline, CDR1 is LNHNV and CDR2 is YYDKDF (reference sequence). The CDR3 contains 14 residues. Losses at the gene ends were 4 bases for V and 7 bases for J; bases not matched to a gene: 6. CDR3 DNA sequence: TGTGCCACCAGCAAGCGTCGGGAGGGTAATGAGCAGTTCTTC. Translating gives CATSKRREGNEQFF.

The V and J genes are TRBV7-8 and TRBJ1-2; D call uncertain. The CDR3 sequence is 12 residues long. Germline CDR1 and CDR2: SGHVS and FQNEAQ. Trimming took off 2 bases at V and 5 bases at J, with 6 bases between the two ends. CDR3 nucleotides: TGTGCCAGCAGCTTATCAGCGTATGGCTACACCTTC. It specifies CASSLSAYGYTF.

This clone showed up just once. This sequence joins TRBV5-1 and TRBJ2-1; tentative D call: TRBD2 (5 bases). Per the germline V gene, CDR1 is SGHRS and CDR2 is YFSETQ. V shed 1 base and J shed 2 bases, with 7 bases lying between them. CDR3 length equals 14 residues. The CDR3 loop is CASSLSGTYNEQFF. CDR3 bases: TGCGCCAGCAGCTTGAGCGGTACCTACAATGAGCAGTTCTTC. The entire variable domain, with the rest obtained from reference TRBV5-1 and TRBJ2-1, is as follows: KAGVTQTPRYLIKTRGQQVTLSCSPISGHRSVSWYQQTPGQGLQFLFEYFSETQRNKGNFPGRFSGRQFSNSRSEMNVSTLELGDSALYLCASSLSGTYNEQFFGPGTRLTVL.

In this sample, this clone turned up a few times. V usage is TRBV24-1 and J usage is TRBJ2-3; 7 nucleotides line up with TRBD2. This CDR3 region has 15 residues. Germline values: CDR1 KGHDR, CDR2 SFDVKD. V was pared by 9 bases and J by 1 base, with 9 bases of the junction left unmatched. DNA for the CDR3: TGTGCCACCCGGCGGGGCGCGGGAGGCACAGATACGCAGTATTTT. It encodes CATRRGAGGTDTQYF.

The chain has TRBV11-2 and TRBJ2-7; no clear D. In germline, CDR1 is SGHAT, CDR2 FQNNGV. The CDR3 has 15 amino acids. V was trimmed by 3 bases and J by 5 bases, leaving 17 bases between them. The CDR3 DNA reads as TGTGCCAGCAGCTTCAATGTCGGACCATTAGACGAGCAGTACTTC. This sequence encodes CASSFNVGPLDEQYF.

The J gene is TRBJ2-3, the V gene TRBV5-1; the D gene is possibly TRBD2 (5 bases). CDR1 is SGHRS, CDR2 YFSETQ, per germline. Deletions cut 4 bases from V and 5 bases from J, with 14 bases between. The CDR3 is made up of 14 amino acids. The CDR3 DNA reads as TGCGCCAGCAGCACAGCGGTGGCGGGAGATACGCAGTATTTT. It codes for CASSTAVAGDTQYF.

This chain joins TRBV3-1 (or the pseudogene TRBV3-2) and TRBJ2-3; 16 bases map to TRBD2. CDR3 length equals 20 residues. V dropped 4 bases and J dropped 0; count of bases not matched to a gene: 10. Germline V CDR1 and CDR2: LGHDT, YNNKEL (reference sequence). The CDR3 protein is CASSPQPGLAGGPSTDTQYF. CDR3 coding DNA: TGTGCCAGCAGCCCACAGCCGGGACTAGCGGGGGGGCCGAGCACAGATACGCAGTATTTT.

This clone has just one count. The rearrangement links TRBV29-1 to TRBJ1-5; the D gene is possibly TRBD1 (5 bases). Germline CDR1 is SQVTM and CDR2 is ANQGSEA. The CDR3 has 15 residues. V was trimmed by 6 bases and J by 1 base, leaving 16 bases between them. The DNA for the CDR3 is TGCAGCGTGGGGGACGGACTGGGCAGCAATCAGCCCCAGCATTTT. Translated: CSVGDGLGSNQPQHF. The entire variable domain, with the rest obtained from reference TRBV29-1 and TRBJ1-5, is as follows: SAVISQKPSRDICQRGTSLTIQCQVDSQVTMMFWYRQQPGQSLTLIATANQGSEATYESGFVIDKFPISRPNLTFSTLTVSNMSPEDSSIYLCSVGDGLGSNQPQHFGDGTRLSIL.

V is TRBV9 and J is TRBJ2-1, with TRBD2 identical over 13 bases. There are 17 residues in the CDR3. Germline values: CDR1 SGDLS, CDR2 YYNGEE. Trimming at V came to 4 bases and at J to 7 bases, leaving 11 bases not matched to a gene. The CDR3 DNA sequence: TGTGCCAGCAGCCCTCGACTAGCGGGAGGCTTCCCAAATGAGCAGTTCTTC. The encoded protein is CASSPRLAGGFPNEQFF.

V is TRBV11-3 and J is TRBJ1-1, with D possibly TRBD1 on 6 matching bases. The V end lost 5 bases, the J end lost 2 bases, and 15 bases lay between the germline ends. Germline assignment: CDR1 SGHNT and CDR2 YENEEA. CDR3 size: 15 residues. For the CDR3, the DNA is TGTGCCAGCAGCGGAGGGGGGGGCTTTAACACTGAAGCTTTCTTT. It translates to CASSGGGGFNTEAFF.